The clone carrying this T cell receptor (beta chain) was observed many times. What it binds is not known. This sample stems from a study of T cells in Graves' hyperthyroidism and ophthalmopathy. Study observations and caveats: Most thyroid clonotypes with frequency above 0.001 were detected in blood.

This CDR3 has 16 residues. Germline V gene sequence: CDR1 MDHEN, CDR2 SYDVKM. Losses at the gene ends were 2 bases for V and 1 base for J; bases not matched to a gene: 8. RNA transcripts were the template for amplifying TCR beta CDR3 regions. The TCR CDR3 first-round RT-PCR relied on the HTBI primer set. Using its own MiXCR run on the multiplex PCR reads, TCRdb lists one record per CDR3 protein. The table shows 300,000 to 450,000 distinct CDR3 sequences, with 13% occurring only once. Sequencing input: blood. This chain links TRBV28 with TRBJ2-7; TRBD1 agrees at 7 bases. The clonotype originates from a woman aged 18-30 years with Graves' hyperthyroidism. CDR3 in amino acids: CASSLVWPGGSYEQYF. In DNA, the CDR3 is TGTGCCAGCAGTTTAGTATGGCCAGGGGGTTCCTACGAGCAGTACTTC.